The sequence of this TCR beta chain was determined in a study of blood T cell repertoires in COVID-19. Only in-frame clones appear in the TCRdb table, and some are missing; sequencing was by immunoSEQ multiplex PCR. The sample lists tens of thousands of clones, 85% occurring once. Germline V gene lookup returns CDR1 MGHRA and CDR2 YSYEKL. The V segment lost 1 base and the J segment 4 bases; nucleotides outside the gene matches: 10. The CDR3 loop spans 17 amino acids. The J gene is TRBJ2-5, the V gene TRBV4-1, with 9 bases matching TRBD2. The sequencing sample was made of peripheral blood. The source is a human donor in a cohort sampled during active COVID-19. The DNA for the CDR3 is TGCGCCAGCAGCCAAGCTCCCTATAGCGGGGGCGGAGAGACCCAGTACTTC. Encoded protein: CASSQAPYSGGGETQYF.